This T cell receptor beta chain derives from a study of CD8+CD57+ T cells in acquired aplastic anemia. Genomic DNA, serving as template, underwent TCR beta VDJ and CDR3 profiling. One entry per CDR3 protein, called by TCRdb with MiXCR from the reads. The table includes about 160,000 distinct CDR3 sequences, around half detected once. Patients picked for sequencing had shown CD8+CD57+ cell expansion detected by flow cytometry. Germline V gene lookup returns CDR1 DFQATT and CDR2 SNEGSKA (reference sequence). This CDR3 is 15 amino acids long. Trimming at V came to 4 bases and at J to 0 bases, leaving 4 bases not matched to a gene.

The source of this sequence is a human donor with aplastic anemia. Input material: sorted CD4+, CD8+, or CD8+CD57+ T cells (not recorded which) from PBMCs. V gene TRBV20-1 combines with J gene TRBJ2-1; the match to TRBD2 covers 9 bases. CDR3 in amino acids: CSAKRGEFSYNEQFF. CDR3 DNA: TGCAGTGCTAAGCGGGGGGAATTCTCCTACAATGAGCAGTTCTTC.